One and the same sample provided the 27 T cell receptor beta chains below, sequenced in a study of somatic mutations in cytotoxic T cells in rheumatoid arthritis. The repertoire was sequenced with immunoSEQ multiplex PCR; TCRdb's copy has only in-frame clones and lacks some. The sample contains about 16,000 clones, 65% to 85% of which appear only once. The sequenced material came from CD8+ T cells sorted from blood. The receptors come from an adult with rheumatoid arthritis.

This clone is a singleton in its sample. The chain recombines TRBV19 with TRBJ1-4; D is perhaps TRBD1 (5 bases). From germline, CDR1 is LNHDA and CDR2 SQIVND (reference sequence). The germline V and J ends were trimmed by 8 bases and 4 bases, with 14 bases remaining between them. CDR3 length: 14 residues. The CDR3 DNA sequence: TGTGCCAGTCGTTTTGGGGGAGATAATGAAAAACTGTTTTTT. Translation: CASRFGGDNEKLFF.

Here the CDR3 DNA reads TGTGCCAGCAGCTCACTAGCGGGGGACTACAATGAGCAGTTCTTC. It translates to CASSSLAGDYNEQFF. This chain uses TRBV7-9 with TRBJ2-1; 11 nucleotides align to TRBD2. The CDR3 has 15 residues. The V and J ends lost 4 bases and 3 bases, in that order; junction bases with no gene match: 2. Germline V CDR1 and CDR2: SEHNR, FQNEAQ (reference sequence).

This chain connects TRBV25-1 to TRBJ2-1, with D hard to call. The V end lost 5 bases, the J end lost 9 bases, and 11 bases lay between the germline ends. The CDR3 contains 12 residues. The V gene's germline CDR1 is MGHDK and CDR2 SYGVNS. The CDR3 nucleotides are TGTGCCAGCAGTCTAGGTATTACTGAGCAGTTCTTC. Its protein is CASSLGITEQFF. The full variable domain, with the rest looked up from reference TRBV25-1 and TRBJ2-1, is EADIYQTPRYLVIGTGKKITLECSQTMGHDKMYWYQQDPGMELHLIHYSYGVNSTEKGDLSSESTVSRIRTEHFPLTLESARPSHTSQYLCASSLGITEQFFGPGTRLTVL.

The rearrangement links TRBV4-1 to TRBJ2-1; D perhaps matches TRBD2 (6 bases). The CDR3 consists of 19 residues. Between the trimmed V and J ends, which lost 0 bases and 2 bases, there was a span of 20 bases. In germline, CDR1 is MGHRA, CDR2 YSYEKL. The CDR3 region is CASSQDPRFSGSAYNEQFF. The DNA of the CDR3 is TGCGCCAGCAGCCAAGACCCGAGGTTTAGCGGATCAGCCTACAATGAGCAGTTCTTC.

As DNA, the CDR3 is TGTGCCAGCAGTCTCCCCCTGGGGGACAGCGTGGGACCCATGAACACTGAAGCTTTCTTT. This codes for CASSLPLGDSVGPMNTEAFF. The J gene is TRBJ1-1, the V gene TRBV2; 7 bases fit TRBD1. Germline assignment: CDR1 SNHLY and CDR2 FYNNEI. The V and J ends lost 5 bases and 0 bases, in that order; junction bases with no gene match: 21. This CDR3 is 20 amino acids long.

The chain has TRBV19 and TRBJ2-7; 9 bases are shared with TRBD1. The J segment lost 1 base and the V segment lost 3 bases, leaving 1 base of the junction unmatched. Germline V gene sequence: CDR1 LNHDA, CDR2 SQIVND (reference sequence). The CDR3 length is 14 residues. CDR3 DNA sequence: TGTGCCAGTAGTATTGGGACAGGGTCCTACGAGCAGTACTTC. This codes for CASSIGTGSYEQYF.

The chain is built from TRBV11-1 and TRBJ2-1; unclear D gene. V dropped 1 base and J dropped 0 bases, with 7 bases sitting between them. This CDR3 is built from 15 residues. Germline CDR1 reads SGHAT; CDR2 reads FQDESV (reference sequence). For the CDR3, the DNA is TGTGCCAGCAGCTTAGACATTCGCTCCTACAATGAGCAGTTCTTC. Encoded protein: CASSLDIRSYNEQFF.

The CDR3 is CASSLNGQGEIYEQYF. The CDR3 DNA is TGTGCCAGCAGCCTCAACGGACAGGGGGAAATCTACGAGCAGTACTTC. The V call is TRBV5-4, the J call TRBJ2-7; 10 bases are shared with TRBD1. V was clipped by 4 bases and J by 3 bases; unmatched bases: 10. This CDR3 has 16 amino acids. Germline V gene sequence: CDR1 SGHNT, CDR2 YYREEE (reference sequence).

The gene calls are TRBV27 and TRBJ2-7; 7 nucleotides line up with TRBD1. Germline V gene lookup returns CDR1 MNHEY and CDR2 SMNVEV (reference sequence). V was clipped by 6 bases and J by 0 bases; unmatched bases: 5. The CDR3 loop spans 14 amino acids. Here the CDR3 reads CASSNWDSSYEQYF. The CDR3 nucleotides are TGTGCCAGCAGCAACTGGGACAGCTCCTACGAGCAGTACTTC.

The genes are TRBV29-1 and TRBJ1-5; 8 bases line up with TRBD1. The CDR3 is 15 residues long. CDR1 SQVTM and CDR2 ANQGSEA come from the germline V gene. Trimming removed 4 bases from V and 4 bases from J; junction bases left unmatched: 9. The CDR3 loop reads CSVGSTGGRNQPQHF. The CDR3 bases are TGCAGCGTTGGGAGTACAGGGGGTAGAAATCAGCCCCAGCATTTT.

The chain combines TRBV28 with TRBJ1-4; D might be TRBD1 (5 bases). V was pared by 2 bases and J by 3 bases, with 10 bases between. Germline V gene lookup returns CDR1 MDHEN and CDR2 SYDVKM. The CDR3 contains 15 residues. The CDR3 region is CASSLRGQANEKLFF. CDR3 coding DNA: TGTGCCAGCAGTTTAAGGGGTCAGGCTAATGAAAAACTGTTTTTT.

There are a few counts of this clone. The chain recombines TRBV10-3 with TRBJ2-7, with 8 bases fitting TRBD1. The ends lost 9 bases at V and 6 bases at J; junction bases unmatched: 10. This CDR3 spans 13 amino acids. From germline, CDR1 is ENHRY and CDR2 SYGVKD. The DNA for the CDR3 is TGTGCCATACGCCAGGGGGCGCGGGGCGAGCAGTACTTC. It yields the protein CAIRQGARGEQYF.

The CDR3 DNA reads as TGTGCCAGCTGCAGAGAGTACCAAGAGACCCAGTACTTC. This sequence encodes CASCREYQETQYF. The chain has TRBV10-3 and TRBJ2-5, with D uncertain. CDR1 is ENHRY, CDR2 SYGVKD, per germline. CDR3 length equals 13 residues. Between the trimmed V and J ends, which lost 10 bases and 0 bases, there was a span of 12 bases.

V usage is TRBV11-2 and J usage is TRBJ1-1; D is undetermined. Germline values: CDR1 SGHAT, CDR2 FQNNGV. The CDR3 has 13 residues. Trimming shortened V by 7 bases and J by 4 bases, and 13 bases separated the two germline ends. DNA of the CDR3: TGTGCCAGCACCCTCGTGCGAGGCACTGAAGCTTTCTTT. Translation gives CASTLVRGTEAFF.

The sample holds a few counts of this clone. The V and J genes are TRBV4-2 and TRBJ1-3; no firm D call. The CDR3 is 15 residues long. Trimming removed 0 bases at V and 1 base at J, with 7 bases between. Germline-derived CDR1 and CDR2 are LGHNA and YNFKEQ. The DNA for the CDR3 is TGTGCCAGCAGCCAAGATGTGGGATCTGGAAACACCATATATTTT. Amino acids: CASSQDVGSGNTIYF.

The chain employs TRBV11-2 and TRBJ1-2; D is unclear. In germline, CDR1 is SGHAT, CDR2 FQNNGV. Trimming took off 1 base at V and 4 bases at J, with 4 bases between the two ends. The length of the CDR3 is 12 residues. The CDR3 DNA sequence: TGTGCCAGCAGCTTAGGAGGCTATGGCTACACCTTC. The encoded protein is CASSLGGYGYTF.

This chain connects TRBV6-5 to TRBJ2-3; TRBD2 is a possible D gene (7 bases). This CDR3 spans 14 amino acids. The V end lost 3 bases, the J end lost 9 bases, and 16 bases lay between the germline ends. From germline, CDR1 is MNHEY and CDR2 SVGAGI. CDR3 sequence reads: CASSYGGGAGTQYF. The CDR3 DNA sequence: TGTGCCAGCAGTTATGGAGGGGGGGCTGGGACGCAGTATTTT.

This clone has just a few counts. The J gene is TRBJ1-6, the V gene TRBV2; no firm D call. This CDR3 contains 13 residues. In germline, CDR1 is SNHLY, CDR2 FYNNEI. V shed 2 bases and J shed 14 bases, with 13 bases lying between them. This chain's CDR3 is CASSERGNWSLHF. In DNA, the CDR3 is TGTGCCAGCAGTGAACGTGGGAATTGGTCCCTCCACTTT.

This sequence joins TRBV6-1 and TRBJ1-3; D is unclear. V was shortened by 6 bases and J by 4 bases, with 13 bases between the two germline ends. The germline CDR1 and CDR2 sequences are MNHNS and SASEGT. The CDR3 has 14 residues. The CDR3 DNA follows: TGTGCCAGCAGGGATTGGATAAGGGGAAACACCATATATTTT. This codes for CASRDWIRGNTIYF.

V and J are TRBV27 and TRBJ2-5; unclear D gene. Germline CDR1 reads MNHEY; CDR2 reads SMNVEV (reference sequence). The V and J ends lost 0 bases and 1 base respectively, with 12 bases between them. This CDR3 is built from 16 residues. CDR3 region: CASSLSVGLVQETQYF. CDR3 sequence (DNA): TGTGCCAGCAGTTTATCAGTGGGCCTAGTCCAAGAGACCCAGTACTTC.

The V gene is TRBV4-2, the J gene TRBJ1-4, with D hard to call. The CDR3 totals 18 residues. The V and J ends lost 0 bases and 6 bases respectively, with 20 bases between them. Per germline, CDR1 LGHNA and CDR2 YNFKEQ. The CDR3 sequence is CASSQDPQTGGLYEKLFF. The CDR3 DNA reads TGTGCCAGCAGCCAAGATCCACAGACGGGCGGTTTATATGAAAAACTGTTTTTT.

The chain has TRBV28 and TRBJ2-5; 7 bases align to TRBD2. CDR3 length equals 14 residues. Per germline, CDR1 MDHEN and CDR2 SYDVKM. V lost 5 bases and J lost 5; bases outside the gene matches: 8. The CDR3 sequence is CASSTTSRLETQYF. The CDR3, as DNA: TGTGCCAGCAGTACGACTAGCAGGTTGGAGACCCAGTACTTC.

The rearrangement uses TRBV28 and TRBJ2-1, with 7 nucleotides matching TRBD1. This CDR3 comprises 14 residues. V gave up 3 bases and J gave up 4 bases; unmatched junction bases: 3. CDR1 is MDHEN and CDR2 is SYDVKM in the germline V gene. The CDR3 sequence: CASSFGTAYNEQFF. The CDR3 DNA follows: TGTGCCAGCAGTTTCGGGACAGCATACAATGAGCAGTTCTTC.

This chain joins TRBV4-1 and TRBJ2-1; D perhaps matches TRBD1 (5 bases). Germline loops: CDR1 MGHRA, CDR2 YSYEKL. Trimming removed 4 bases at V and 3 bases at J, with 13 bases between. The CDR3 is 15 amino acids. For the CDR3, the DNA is TGCGCCAGCAGCCCCTTCCCGACAGACTACAATGAGCAGTTCTTC. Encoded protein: CASSPFPTDYNEQFF.

CDR3 protein: CASSHPGQSSPLHF. As DNA, the CDR3 is TGCGCCAGCAGCCACCCGGGACAGTCTTCACCCCTCCACTTT. The chain couples TRBV4-1 to TRBJ1-6, with 7 bases lining up with TRBD1. The CDR3 covers 14 residues. Trimming at V came to 3 bases and at J to 9 bases, leaving 5 bases not matched to a gene. Germline V gene lookup returns CDR1 MGHRA and CDR2 YSYEKL.

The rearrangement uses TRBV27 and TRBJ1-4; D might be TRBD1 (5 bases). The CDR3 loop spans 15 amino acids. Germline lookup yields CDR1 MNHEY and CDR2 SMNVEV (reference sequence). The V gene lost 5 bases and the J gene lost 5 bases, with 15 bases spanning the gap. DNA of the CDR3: TGTGCCAGCAGTATTTCGACAGTCTTAAATGAAAAACTGTTTTTT. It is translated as CASSISTVLNEKLFF.

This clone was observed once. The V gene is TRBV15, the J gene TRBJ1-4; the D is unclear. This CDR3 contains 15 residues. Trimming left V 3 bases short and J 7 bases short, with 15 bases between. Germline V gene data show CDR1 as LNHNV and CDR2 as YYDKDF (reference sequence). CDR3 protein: CATSSRPLRSEKLFF. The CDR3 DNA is TGTGCCACCAGCAGCCGTCCCCTGAGGAGTGAAAAACTGTTTTTT.